Listed below are T cell receptor beta chains from one sample, sequenced in a study of technical replicates of blood from several donors. The assay was immunoSEQ multiplex PCR, and TCRdb's table has in-frame clones only and misses some. This table holds 65,000 to 95,000 clones, over 90% found once. What was sequenced was T cells isolated from PBMCs. All receptors derive from a human donor in good health. Both conserved end residues are trimmed from each CDR3. Clone size, where shown, is once, few, many, or a class for clones that have expanded.

NA	TRBV9	TRBJ2-1	9	ASSVGREQF
NA	TRBV29-1	TRBJ2-4	15	RGGLAEGGVAKNIQY
NA	TRBV15	TRBJ2-3	13	ATSRATGVTDTQY
NA	TRBV6-5	TRBJ1-3	13	ASSYGDTWGNTIY
NA	TRBV7-8	TRBJ2-1	12	ASSLGTSGPEQF
NA	TRBV25-1	TRBJ1-1	11	ASSEFEEAEAF
NA	TRBV7-2	TRBJ2-2	12	ASSLPGETGELF
NA	TRBV7-3	TRBJ2-7	12	ASSLNGGAYEQY
NA	TRBV27	TRBJ1-1	12	ASSSGLLMAEAF
NA	TRBV5-1	TRBJ2-1	14	ASSLAEREIYNEQF
NA	TRBV5-4	TRBJ2-1	13	ASSLVRSSYNEQF
NA	TRBV27	TRBJ2-1	13	ASSSRQYTYNEQF
NA	TRBV6-1	TRBJ1-2	15	ASSESGLPGANYGYT
NA	TRBV13	TRBJ2-7	12	ASSLGTGNYEQY
NA	TRBV2	TRBJ2-1	13	ATPKEKGSYNEQF
NA	TRBV6-6	TRBJ2-7	11	ASSPGGPYEQY
NA	TRBV9	TRBJ1-1	12	ASSVEPVPAEAF
NA	TRBV6-5	TRBJ2-1	12	ASTLTSGLNEQF
NA	TRBV29-1	TRBJ2-3	13	SVDPQGAMRDTQY
NA	TRBV6-1	TRBJ2-7	11	ASSPDNSYEQY
NA	TRBV30	TRBJ2-6	17	AWSITRTSGNSGANVLT
NA	TRBV5-1	TRBJ1-1	13	ASSPRGGENTEAF
NA	TRBV6-5	TRBJ1-2	12	ASSYAQGARGYT
NA	TRBV7-3	TRBJ2-7	11	ASSSTGAYEQY
NA	TRBV19	TRBJ2-7	14	ASSTRIAGVTYEQY
NA	TRBV30	TRBJ2-7	13	AWSLRDRGFYEQY
NA	TRBV9	TRBJ2-3	15	ASSRKEGLARLDTQY
NA	TRBV6-1	TRBJ1-4	12	ASNSQGAGEKLF
once	TRBV5-4	TRBJ2-3	11	ASSRYSADTQY